These 3 T cell receptor beta chains share one sample of origin, sequenced in a study of regulatory dendritic cells for organ transplantation (dated by TCRdb to 2016 to 2017). Library method: the immunoSEQ multiplex PCR assay. TCRdb limited this immuneACCESS table to in-frame rearrangements with V and J called. A share of clones is missing; checked studies link under half to unresolved V genes, and the rest is unexplained. The sample table holds 11,000 or so clones, of which more than 55% were seen once. Of the sample, approximately 19% is held by the ten largest clones. The specimen sequenced was memory CD8+ T cells from blood. The cell subset or site label, read with the paper, signifies: CD45RO+ memory T cells. The receptors were sampled from a human donor in good health.

The chain is built from TRBV6-5 and TRBJ1-1, with D possibly being TRBD1 (6 bases). Per the germline V gene, CDR1 is MNHEY and CDR2 is SVGAGI. The CDR3 runs to 15 residues. The V end was cut by 0 bases, the J end by 11 bases, with 19 bases between. The CDR3 region is CASSYSDGGAKQAFF. The DNA for the CDR3 is TGTGCCAGCAGTTACTCGGATGGGGGGGCGAAACAGGCTTTCTTT.

This clone has more than one count but fewer than ten. This sequence joins TRBV4-3 and TRBJ1-2, with a possible D match to TRBD1 (5 bases). The CDR3 runs 16 residues. V was pared by 0 bases and J by 3 bases, with 14 bases between. Germline V gene sequence: CDR1 LGHNA, CDR2 YSLEER. The DNA of the CDR3 is TGCGCCAGCAGCCAAGAAAGTTCCGGGACTCACTATGGCTACACCTTC. Its protein is CASSQESSGTHYGYTF.

This clone is classed as medium-sized. This chain links TRBV7-8 with TRBJ1-1, with D maybe TRBD1 (5 bases). Germline assignment: CDR1 SGHVS and CDR2 FQNEAQ. CDR3 length: 14 residues. V was trimmed by 4 bases and J by 1 base, leaving 10 bases between them. The CDR3 sequence: CASSSGLGNTEAFF. The CDR3 DNA reads as TGTGCCAGCAGCTCGGGGCTAGGGAACACTGAAGCTTTCTTT.